Listed below are T cell receptor beta chains from one sample, sequenced in a study of T cell responses to AZD1222 COVID-19 vaccine. Repertoires were generated with immunoSEQ multiplex PCR, while TCRdb's copy carries only in-frame clones and drops some. Of about 190,000 clones listed, roughly 88% are singletons. Sequenced here: peripheral blood, sampled on day 0 of AZD1222 vaccination. The receptor set was obtained from an adult in good health. The CDR3 runs from the conserved cysteine through the conserved F or W. The order of the fields is D gene, V gene, clone size, J gene, CDR3 protein, CDR3 DNA. The D gene is left open where the match is weak. The size field is filled for only some rows; it gives once, few, many or a size class.

.	TRBV7-3	.	TRBJ2-3	CASTWTRTDTQYF	TGTGCCAGCACCTGGACCCGCACAGATACGCAGTATTTT
.	TRBV7-9	.	TRBJ1-2	CASSGNRYGYTF	TGTGCCAGCAGCGGGAATCGCTATGGCTACACCTTC
.	TRBV4-2	.	TRBJ2-5	CASSQDRDGQETQYF	TGTGCCAGCAGCCAAGACCGGGACGGCCAAGAGACCCAGTACTTC
.	TRBV9	few	TRBJ2-7	CASSVSVVATGTYEQYF	TGTGCCAGCAGCGTATCAGTGGTCGCAACAGGTACCTACGAGCAGTACTTC
TRBD2	TRBV7-9	.	TRBJ2-1	CASSLVLAGDNEQFF	TGTGCCAGCAGCTTAGTCCTAGCGGGGGACAATGAGCAGTTCTTC
TRBD1	TRBV15	.	TRBJ1-4	CATSRGRQGGFEKLFF	TGTGCCACCAGCAGAGGGCGACAGGGCGGTTTTGAAAAACTGTTTTTT
.	TRBV6-4	few	TRBJ2-1	CASSRGIYNEQFF	TGTGCCAGCAGCCGGGGTATCTACAATGAGCAGTTCTTC
.	TRBV15	.	TRBJ2-4	CATSRDLGRLSPLAKNIQYF	TGTGCCACCAGCAGAGATCTAGGGCGACTGAGTCCTTTAGCCAAAAACATTCAGTACTTC
TRBD2	TRBV9	once	TRBJ2-7	CASSPRGSGDHEQYF	TGTGCCAGCAGCCCCAGAGGGAGCGGGGACCACGAGCAGTACTTC
TRBD2	TRBV7-3	.	TRBJ2-1	CASSQSGGTGNEQFF	TGTGCCAGCAGCCAAAGCGGGGGGACGGGCAATGAGCAGTTCTTC
TRBD1	TRBV6-5	.	TRBJ1-4	CASRVGQGAAKLFF	TGTGCCAGCAGGGTGGGACAGGGTGCCGCAAAACTGTTTTTT
TRBD2	TRBV2	.	TRBJ2-7	CASSDGASGLTYEQYF	TGTGCCAGCAGTGATGGGGCTAGCGGCCTTACCTACGAGCAGTACTTC
TRBD1	TRBV3-1/TRBV3-2	once	TRBJ1-5	CASSQMDRGGNQPQHF	TGTGCCAGCAGCCAGATGGACAGGGGCGGCAATCAGCCCCAGCATTTT
.	TRBV5-1	.	TRBJ1-4	CASSLGTTKFNEKLFF	TGCGCCAGCAGCTTGGGGACGACTAAATTTAATGAAAAACTGTTTTTT
.	TRBV7-8	.	TRBJ1-2	CASSLVVGVVDYGYTF	TGTGCCAGCAGCTTAGTGGTTGGGGTTGTAGACTATGGCTACACCTTC
.	TRBV6-1	.	TRBJ1-2	CASSEGAVSYGYTF	TGTGCCAGCAGTGAAGGTGCTGTATCCTATGGCTACACCTTC
.	TRBV4-1	.	TRBJ1-2	CASSPIGRQDYGYTF	TGCGCCAGCAGCCCGATTGGCCGCCAGGACTATGGCTACACCTTC
TRBD2	TRBV5-1	.	TRBJ2-5	CASSLGTREETQYF	TGCGCCAGCAGCTTGGGGACTAGAGAAGAGACCCAGTACTTC
.	TRBV24-1	.	TRBJ1-5	CATSRSRVGGNQPQHF	TGTGCCACCAGTAGGTCCAGGGTGGGTGGCAATCAGCCCCAGCATTTT
.	TRBV6-5	.	TRBJ1-2	CASSYSPAYGYTF	TGTGCCAGCAGTTACAGCCCCGCCTATGGCTACACCTTC
.	TRBV20-1	.	TRBJ2-5	CSASGQETQYF	TGCAGTGCTAGCGGACAAGAGACCCAGTACTTC
.	TRBV3-1/TRBV3-2	.	TRBJ2-7	CASSQDFGGYEQYF	TGTGCCAGCAGCCAAGATTTCGGCGGCTACGAGCAGTACTTC
TRBD2	TRBV3-1/TRBV3-2	.	TRBJ2-7	CASSRGTSGLGEQYF	TGTGCCAGCAGCAGAGGGACTAGCGGACTAGGCGAGCAGTACTTC
TRBD1	TRBV14	.	TRBJ1-4	CASSPGQGRGEKLFF	TGTGCCAGCAGCCCCGGACAGGGTCGAGGTGAAAAACTGTTTTTT
.	TRBV6-5	.	TRBJ2-7	CASSLGTTYEQYF	TGTGCCAGCAGCCTCGGGACCACCTACGAGCAGTACTTC
.	TRBV2	.	TRBJ1-5	CASSDRTRTTQHF	TGTGCCAGCAGTGATCGTACCAGAACGACCCAGCATTTT
.	TRBV9	.	TRBJ2-1	CASSVVNSYNEQFF	TGTGCCAGCAGCGTAGTCAACTCCTACAATGAGCAGTTCTTC
.	TRBV27	.	TRBJ2-7	CASGSGRGLNGEQYF	TGTGCCAGCGGGTCGGGTAGAGGGCTGAATGGCGAGCAGTACTTC
.	TRBV28	.	TRBJ2-4	CASSLTGAWAKNIQYF	TGTGCCAGCAGTTTAACTGGGGCCTGGGCCAAAAACATTCAGTACTTC
.	TRBV28	.	TRBJ2-7	CASSTNTRRPYEQYF	TGTGCCAGCAGTACCAATACCCGGCGACCCTACGAGCAGTACTTC
.	TRBV5-1	.	TRBJ2-3	CASSPRTNTDTQYF	TGCGCCAGCAGCCCCAGGACAAACACAGATACGCAGTATTTT
.	TRBV27	.	TRBJ1-1	CASSFLGYTEAFF	TGTGCCAGCAGTTTTCTGGGCTACACTGAAGCTTTCTTT
.	TRBV27	.	TRBJ2-1	CARRDKRGYNEQFF	TGTGCCAGGAGGGACAAAAGGGGATACAATGAGCAGTTCTTC
.	TRBV28	.	TRBJ1-1	CASSLSRGRSTEAFF	TGTGCCAGCAGTTTATCACGGGGGCGATCCACTGAAGCTTTCTTT
.	TRBV7-3	.	TRBJ2-2	CASSLMRASPGELFF	TGTGCCAGCAGCTTAATGAGGGCGAGCCCCGGGGAGCTGTTTTTT
.	TRBV28	.	TRBJ2-1	CASSSPGEGNEQFF	TGTGCCAGCAGTTCGCCGGGAGAGGGCAATGAGCAGTTCTTC
.	TRBV2	once	TRBJ2-3	CASSEDRAPSTDTQYF	TGTGCCAGCAGTGAGGACAGAGCTCCCAGCACAGATACGCAGTATTTT
.	TRBV7-6	.	TRBJ2-5	CASSSRRGTGETQYF	TGTGCCAGCAGCTCCCGGCGGGGGACAGGAGAGACCCAGTACTTC
TRBD2	TRBV5-4	.	TRBJ2-1	CASSLGSGGRYNEQFF	TGTGCCAGCAGCTTGGGTAGCGGGGGGAGGTACAATGAGCAGTTCTTC
TRBD2	TRBV7-6	.	TRBJ2-1	CASSLGAGEYNEQFF	TGTGCCAGCAGCTTGGGAGCGGGGGAGTACAATGAGCAGTTCTTC
.	TRBV2	once	TRBJ1-1	CASSESGHQAFF	TGTGCCAGCAGTGAAAGTGGGCATCAAGCTTTCTTT
TRBD2	TRBV4-3	.	TRBJ2-3	CASTSTGIILAGATDTQYF	TGCGCCAGCACCTCGACAGGGATCATACTAGCGGGGGCCACAGATACGCAGTATTTT
.	TRBV11-2	.	TRBJ2-7	CASSLKYEQYF	TGTGCCAGCAGCCTAAAATACGAGCAGTACTTC
.	TRBV6-2/TRBV6-3	.	TRBJ2-3	CASSYGVGNPNTQYF	TGTGCCAGCAGTTACGGGGTAGGGAATCCGAATACGCAGTATTTT
TRBD2	TRBV19	.	TRBJ2-1	CASSMSSGWTNEQFF	TGTGCCAGTAGTATGTCTAGCGGATGGACCAATGAGCAGTTCTTC
.	TRBV27	.	TRBJ2-7	CASSLFAQTSYEQYF	TGTGCCAGCAGTTTATTCGCCCAGACGAGCTACGAGCAGTACTTC
TRBD1	TRBV18	.	TRBJ1-1	CASSPDRGRITEAFF	TGTGCCAGCTCACCCGACAGGGGGAGGATCACTGAAGCTTTCTTT
.	TRBV19	.	TRBJ1-1	CASSPLTGIGTEAFF	TGTGCCAGTAGCCCCTTGACAGGAATCGGGACTGAAGCTTTCTTT
.	TRBV27	.	TRBJ2-1	CASSPALGRIYNEQFF	TGTGCCAGCAGTCCTGCCCTAGGCAGAATTTACAATGAGCAGTTCTTC
.	TRBV4-3	.	TRBJ2-7	CASSPVGGGDYEQYF	TGCGCCAGCAGCCCCGTGGGAGGGGGGGACTACGAGCAGTACTTC
TRBD2	TRBV7-6	.	TRBJ2-3	CASSSRLAGGAADTQYF	TGTGCCAGCAGCTCCCGACTAGCGGGGGGGGCAGCGGATACGCAGTATTTT